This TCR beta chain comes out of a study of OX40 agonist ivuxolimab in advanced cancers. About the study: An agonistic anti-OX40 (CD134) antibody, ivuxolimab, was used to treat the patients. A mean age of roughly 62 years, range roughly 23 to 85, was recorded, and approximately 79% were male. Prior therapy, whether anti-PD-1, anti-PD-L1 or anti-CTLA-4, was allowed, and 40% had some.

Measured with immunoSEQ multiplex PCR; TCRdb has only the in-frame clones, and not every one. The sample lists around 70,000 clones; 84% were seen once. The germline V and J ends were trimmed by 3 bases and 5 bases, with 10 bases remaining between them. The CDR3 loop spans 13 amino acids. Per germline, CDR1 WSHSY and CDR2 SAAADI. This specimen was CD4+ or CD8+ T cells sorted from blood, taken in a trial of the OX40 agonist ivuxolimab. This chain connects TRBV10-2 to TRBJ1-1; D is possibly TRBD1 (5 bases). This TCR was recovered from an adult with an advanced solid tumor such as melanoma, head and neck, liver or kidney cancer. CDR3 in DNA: TGCGCCAGCAGTGACTCGGGGGAGACTGAAGCTTTCTTT. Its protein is CASSDSGETEAFF.